The 27 T cell receptor beta chains below all came from one sample that was sequenced in a study of OX40 agonist ivuxolimab in advanced cancers. Library construction relied on the immunoSEQ multiplex PCR assay. TCRdb mirrors the immuneACCESS table, restricted to in-frame sequences. Some clones are absent from its copies; in checked studies, under half trace to an unresolved V gene, and the reason for the others is unknown. For this sample the table gives approximately 94,000 clones, of which less than 90% were detected only once. Around 1.1% of the sample is held by the ten biggest clonotypes. The source was CD4+ or CD8+ T cells sorted from blood, collected in a trial of the OX40 agonist ivuxolimab. Source of these receptors: an adult with an advanced solid tumor such as melanoma, head and neck, liver or kidney cancer.

This chain joins TRBV18 and TRBJ2-1; no definite D call. Per germline, CDR1 KGHSH and CDR2 LQKENI. The CDR3 covers 17 residues. Deletions cut 0 bases from V and 6 bases from J, with 18 bases between. The CDR3 DNA reads as TGTGCCAGCTCACCACCGAGCGTGGCCGGGTTGTTCAATGAGCAGTTCTTC. Protein sequence: CASSPPSVAGLFNEQFF.

This sequence joins TRBV5-8 and TRBJ1-3; D gene ambiguous. The V end was cut by 1 base, the J end by 0 bases, with 8 bases between. Germline loops: CDR1 SGHTS, CDR2 YDEGEE. The CDR3 is 15 amino acids. The chain's CDR3 is CASSLMAGSGNTIYF. The DNA of the CDR3 is TGTGCCAGCAGCTTGATGGCGGGCTCTGGAAACACCATATATTTT.

This clone was recorded only once. This sequence joins TRBV2 and TRBJ2-3; 13 nucleotides agree with TRBD2. J lost 3 bases, V lost 10 bases, and 4 bases had no gene match. The V gene's germline CDR1 is SNHLY and CDR2 FYNNEI. CDR3 length: 14 amino acids. CDR3 sequence: CATTSGGATDTQYF. DNA for the CDR3: TGTGCCACCACTAGCGGGGGGGCTACAGATACGCAGTATTTT.

The rearrangement joins TRBV30 to TRBJ1-4, with a weak D call TRBD1 (5 bases). The germline V gene has CDR1 GTSNPN and CDR2 SVGIG (reference sequence). The CDR3 is 13 residues long. V was cut by 2 bases and J by 3 bases, with 7 bases left in between. For the CDR3, the DNA is TGTGCCTGGAGTTCGACAGCTAATGAAAAACTGTTTTTT. Translating gives CAWSSTANEKLFF.

This clone has only one observation. The V gene is TRBV5-1, the J gene TRBJ2-5, with D tentatively TRBD1 (6 bases). CDR3 length: 13 amino acids. Germline CDR1 and CDR2: SGHRS and YFSETQ. The V end lost 8 bases, the J end lost 3 bases, and 14 bases lay between the germline ends. The CDR3 nucleotides are TGCGCCAGTACCCGACAGGAGGAAGAGACCCAGTACTTC. Translation gives CASTRQEEETQYF. The entire variable domain, with the rest obtained from reference TRBV5-1 and TRBJ2-5, is as follows: KAGVTQTPRYLIKTRGQQVTLSCSPISGHRSVSWYQQTPGQGLQFLFEYFSETQRNKGNFPGRFSGRQFSNSRSEMNVSTLELGDSALYLCASTRQEEETQYFGPGTRLLVL.

The J gene is TRBJ2-7, the V gene TRBV4-3; D is undetermined. V was trimmed by 2 bases and J by 2 bases, leaving 7 bases between them. Germline values: CDR1 LGHNA, CDR2 YSLEER. CDR3 size: 13 residues. The CDR3 region is CASSQSPTYEQYF. The CDR3 nucleotides read TGCGCCAGCAGCCAAAGCCCCACCTACGAGCAGTACTTC.

A few counts support this clone. The rearrangement links TRBV6-5 to TRBJ1-4; D may be TRBD1 (5 bases). V lost 2 bases and J lost 5, with 12 bases in between. Germline lookup yields CDR1 MNHEY and CDR2 SVGAGI. The CDR3 has 15 residues. This CDR3 is CASSYLGVPNEKLFF. The CDR3 DNA follows: TGTGCCAGCAGTTACCTAGGGGTACCAAATGAAAAACTGTTTTTT.

The chain couples TRBV30 to TRBJ2-5; the match to TRBD1 covers 7 bases. The CDR3 has 13 residues. The V gene's germline CDR1 is GTSNPN and CDR2 SVGIG (reference sequence). V lost 1 base and J lost 3; bases outside the gene matches: 2. CDR3 nucleotides: TGTGCCTGGAGTGCGGGACAGAAAGAGACCCAGTACTTC. Translated: CAWSAGQKETQYF.

V gene TRBV5-1 combines with J gene TRBJ2-3; the match to TRBD2 covers 10 bases. The V gene's germline CDR1 is SGHRS and CDR2 YFSETQ. This CDR3 comprises 16 residues. V trimming: 4 bases; J trimming: 2 bases; junction bases outside the gene matches: 7. The CDR3 nucleotides are TGCGCCAGCAGCGGGAGCGGGGGGGCCTACACAGATACGCAGTATTTT. This sequence encodes CASSGSGGAYTDTQYF.

This clone came up once. The CDR3 DNA reads TGTGCCAGCAGCTTAAGGGGGGCCGGGGACACTGAAGCTTTCTTT. Translation: CASSLRGAGDTEAFF. The chain links TRBV7-9 to TRBJ1-1, with TRBD1 as a possible D gene (6 bases). The CDR3 extends over 15 amino acids. The germline CDR1 and CDR2 sequences are SEHNR and FQNEAQ (reference sequence). Trimming removed 2 bases at V and 3 bases at J, with 13 bases between.

This chain joins TRBV12-5 and TRBJ1-1; D possibly corresponds to TRBD1 (5 bases). Between the trimmed V and J ends, which lost 4 bases and 0 bases, there was a span of 24 bases. Germline lookup yields CDR1 LGHNT and CDR2 FRNRAP. This CDR3 has 19 residues. The CDR3 reads CASGSDRKWEDTVNTEAFF. The CDR3 DNA follows: TGTGCTAGTGGTTCCGACAGAAAGTGGGAAGACACCGTGAACACTGAAGCTTTCTTT.

The rearrangement links TRBV10-3 to TRBJ2-1; D remains unclear. V was shortened by 4 bases and J by 6 bases, with 7 bases between the two germline ends. The CDR3 is made up of 12 amino acids. Per germline, CDR1 ENHRY and CDR2 SYGVKD. This CDR3 is CAISVQLNEQFF. DNA for the CDR3: TGTGCCATCAGTGTACAACTCAATGAGCAGTTCTTC.

The chain recombines TRBV23-1 with TRBJ1-5, with D maybe TRBD1 (6 bases). TRBV23-1 is an ORF, with its function uncertain. The CDR3 extends over 13 amino acids. V was trimmed by 6 bases and J by 7 bases, leaving 13 bases between them. The CDR3 region is CASSLDSHQPQHF. CDR3 in DNA: TGCGCCAGCAGCTTGGACAGTCACCAGCCCCAGCATTTT.

This clone was counted only a few times. The chain links TRBV19 to TRBJ1-4, with 8 bases lining up with TRBD1. V trimming: 5 bases; J trimming: 4 bases; junction bases outside the gene matches: 3. The germline CDR1 and CDR2 sequences are LNHDA and SQIVND (reference sequence). The CDR3 has 14 residues. The CDR3 sequence is CASSVQGGNEKLFF. The DNA for the CDR3 is TGTGCCAGTAGTGTACAGGGGGGTAATGAAAAACTGTTTTTT.

The rearrangement uses TRBV5-4 and TRBJ1-4; a possible D gene is TRBD1 (5 bases). Germline assignment: CDR1 SGHNT and CDR2 YYREEE (reference sequence). The ends were cut back, 4 bases at V and 4 bases at J, with 17 bases in the middle. CDR3 length: 16 amino acids. The DNA of the CDR3 is TGTGCCAGCAGCCAAGGATGGGAGGACATTAATGAAAAACTGTTTTTT. It yields the protein CASSQGWEDINEKLFF.

The chain has TRBV2 and TRBJ1-5; 8 bases map to TRBD1. With 2 bases clipped from V and 6 bases from J, the junction kept 6 bases outside the gene matches. Germline assignment: CDR1 SNHLY and CDR2 FYNNEI. The CDR3 spans 15 residues. The CDR3 region is CASSETDRASQPQHF. Written as DNA, the CDR3 is TGTGCCAGCAGTGAAACGGACAGGGCCAGTCAGCCCCAGCATTTT.

In this sample, this clone turned up a few times. The V gene is TRBV28, the J gene TRBJ1-4; 7 nucleotides line up with TRBD1. Trimming took 7 bases from V and 7 from J; bases not matched to a gene: 12. Per the germline V gene, CDR1 is MDHEN and CDR2 is SYDVKM. This CDR3 comprises 15 residues. The CDR3 nucleotides read TGTGCCAGCATCGGAACAGGGGCGGGCGGTGAAAAACTGTTTTTT. This sequence encodes CASIGTGAGGEKLFF.

The chain employs TRBV28 and TRBJ1-5, with 10 nucleotides matching TRBD1. CDR3 size: 15 residues. Unmatched junction bases numbered 7, after V lost 5 bases and J lost 6 bases. Germline assignment: CDR1 MDHEN and CDR2 SYDVKM. CDR3 DNA: TGTGCCAGCAGTCTCCGGGACAGGGGAGTTCAGCCCCAGCATTTT. Its translation is CASSLRDRGVQPQHF.

The V gene is TRBV27, the J gene TRBJ2-3, with 8 bases identical to TRBD2. CDR1 and CDR2 from the germline V gene are MNHEY and SMNVEV (reference sequence). This CDR3 is 16 amino acids long. Trimming at V came to 5 bases and at J to 4 bases, leaving 11 bases not matched to a gene. CDR3: CASSALRPRGADTQYF. CDR3 bases: TGTGCCAGCAGTGCTCTCCGACCGCGGGGGGCAGATACGCAGTATTTT.

V gene TRBV28 combines with J gene TRBJ2-7, with TRBD2 matching over 9 bases. The CDR3 totals 16 residues. Trimming removed 3 bases from V and 3 bases from J; junction bases left unmatched: 9. Germline loops: CDR1 MDHEN, CDR2 SYDVKM. The CDR3 DNA sequence: TGTGCCAGCAGTTTTTCCTATAGCGGGGGAGGCTACGAGCAGTACTTC. Translating it yields CASSFSYSGGGYEQYF.

This chain joins TRBV30 and TRBJ1-5; D unresolved. The CDR3 covers 15 residues. CDR1 GTSNPN and CDR2 SVGIG come from the germline V gene (reference sequence). Trimming cost V 0 bases and J 0 bases, with 9 bases left between them. CDR3 protein: CAWSVASPSNQPQHF. In DNA, the CDR3 is TGTGCCTGGAGTGTAGCCAGTCCTAGCAATCAGCCCCAGCATTTT.

The chain recombines TRBV12-5 with TRBJ1-1; D gene unclear. V lost 4 bases to trimming and J lost 4 bases, with 16 bases between them. Germline values: CDR1 LGHNT, CDR2 FRNRAP. The CDR3 has 15 amino acids. The CDR3, as DNA: TGTGCTAGTGGTTCCCAGAGAGGCTTGGGCACTGAAGCTTTCTTT. Protein sequence: CASGSQRGLGTEAFF. Variable domain in full (rest from reference TRBV12-5 and TRBJ1-1): DARVTQTPRHKVTEMGQEVTMRCQPILGHNTVFWYRQTMMQGLELLAYFRNRAPLDDSGMPKDRFSAEMPDATLATLKIQPSEPRDSAVYFCASGSQRGLGTEAFFGQGTRLTVV.

This chain links TRBV15 with TRBJ1-1; D is unclear. V was pared by 6 bases and J by 1 base, with 9 bases between. In germline, CDR1 is LNHNV, CDR2 YYDKDF (reference sequence). The CDR3 extends over 13 amino acids. CDR3 DNA: TGTGCCACCAGTTGGCAGACGAACACTGAAGCTTTCTTT. This translates into CATSWQTNTEAFF.

The gene calls are TRBV11-2 and TRBJ1-1; the D is unclear. V dropped 0 bases and J dropped 10 bases, with 18 bases sitting between them. This CDR3 is built from 15 residues. The germline V gene encodes CDR1 SGHAT and CDR2 FQNNGV. The CDR3 sequence is CASSLDWAARTSAFF. DNA for the CDR3: TGTGCCAGCAGCTTAGACTGGGCGGCACGAACTTCAGCTTTCTTT.

This clone was seen once. This chain uses TRBV6-4 with TRBJ2-5, with 12 bases aligning to TRBD2. CDR1 is MRHNA and CDR2 is SNTAGT in the germline V gene. V lost 6 bases to trimming and J lost 5 bases; unmatched junction nucleotides: 1. The CDR3 is 13 amino acids. The CDR3 protein is CASSGTSGETQYF. CDR3 in DNA: TGTGCCAGCAGCGGGACTAGCGGGGAGACCCAGTACTTC.

The chain combines TRBV27 with TRBJ2-3, with D unresolved. Trimming took 5 bases from V and 8 from J, leaving 14 bases between them. Germline V gene data show CDR1 as MNHEY and CDR2 as SMNVEV (reference sequence). The CDR3 runs 13 residues. The CDR3 DNA follows: TGTGCCAGCAGTGCCGAGACCCTTAGTACGCAGTATTTT. It codes for CASSAETLSTQYF.

This chain links TRBV2 with TRBJ2-3, with 8 bases aligning to TRBD1. CDR1 is SNHLY and CDR2 is FYNNEI in the germline V gene. With V trimmed by 8 bases and J by 4 bases, 8 bases remained unmatched. The CDR3 spans 14 residues. Here the CDR3 DNA reads TGTGCCAGCGGACCGGGACAGGCGGCAGATACGCAGTATTTT. This sequence encodes CASGPGQAADTQYF.